The T cell receptor beta chain under discussion was sequenced for a study of T cell responses to AZD1222 COVID-19 vaccine. The CDR3 loop spans 14 amino acids. CDR1 and CDR2 from the germline V gene are SGDLS and YYNGEE. V was clipped by 2 bases and J by 3 bases, with 9 bases between them. Sequenced by immunoSEQ multiplex PCR; TCRdb stores in-frame clones only, minus some. This sample has some 150,000 clones; more than 90% occur once, and the top ten carry about 3.3%. This receptor was obtained from an adult who received the AZD1222 COVID-19 vaccine. The specimen was peripheral blood, collected 28 days after the second AZD1222 dose. The chain combines TRBV9 with TRBJ2-1, with D possibly TRBD2 on 5 matching bases. The CDR3 region has the DNA TGTGCCAGCAGCGTCGAGGCGGGCTACAATGAGCAGTTCTTC. This encodes CASSVEAGYNEQFF.